This TCR beta chain is drawn from a study of blood T cell repertoires in COVID-19. Study details: Some COVID-19 samples were acute and others convalescent; all came from the United States, Italy and Spain.

Recruits, aged roughly 18 to 90 years, lived in roughly 22 US areas. Donors in Cohort 3 counted as recovered after two negative PCRs, clearance, or symptom resolution. The authors' processing: Amplifying reference gene primers gave estimates of nucleated cell counts. Some clones are missing from TCRdb's copy, which holds only in-frame ones; the method was immunoSEQ multiplex PCR. V, J and clone size derive from that table, while D and trimming were established from the DNA sequence. The sample shows roughly 500,000 clones, approximately 90% of them seen only once. J lost 3 bases, V lost 0 bases, and 16 bases had no gene match. Germline loops: CDR1 MNHNS, CDR2 SASEGT. The CDR3 extends over 20 amino acids.

The chain joins TRBV6-1 to TRBJ2-1, with 8 bases that match TRBD1. The clonotype comes from a woman aged 40 to 50 who had recovered from COVID-19. Sequencing used PBMCs or T cells enriched from blood (not recorded which). The CDR3 here is CASSEAQTGDPLLIYNEQFF. CDR3 DNA: TGTGCCAGCAGTGAAGCGCAGACAGGGGACCCCTTACTGATCTACAATGAGCAGTTCTTC.